This section outlines one TCR beta chain sequence together with its context. Its antigen remains unidentified. The assay was immunoSEQ multiplex PCR, and TCRdb's table has in-frame clones only and misses some. The table shows approximately 25,000 clones, with more than 75% occurring only once. The V and J ends lost 0 bases and 2 bases, in that order; junction bases with no gene match: 14. The V gene's germline CDR1 is GTSNPN and CDR2 SVGIG (reference sequence). The CDR3 is 18 amino acids. Time point defined: week 47, end of study. The content of each vaccine dose was 300 ug of mutant IDH1 20-mer peptide, and topical imiquimod accompanied it. The data originate from a study of a mutant IDH1 vaccine in newly diagnosed glioma. On the study more broadly: The treated population exhibited a male proportion of about 60%, a female proportion of 37.5%, and a mean age of around 40 years. Findings of the study overall: Changes in the top peripheral T cell clonotypes seemingly had no bearing on pseudoprogression.

Specimen: PBMCs, collected from a glioma patient whose treatment included an IDH1 peptide vaccine. This receptor was obtained from a man in his forties or fifties with glioma. Some clones in this sample may be carry-over from other donors' samples. This chain joins TRBV30 and TRBJ2-7; 9 bases match TRBD1. The CDR3 spells CAWSVLGGGTGRPYEQYF. Here the CDR3 DNA reads TGTGCCTGGAGTGTACTTGGGGGGGGGACAGGGCGTCCCTACGAGCAGTACTTC.